The present T cell receptor (beta chain) was sequenced within a study of T cell responses to AZD1222 COVID-19 vaccine. CDR1 is SGHAT, CDR2 FQNNGV, per germline. The trim removed 4 bases at V and 3 bases at J, leaving 16 bases unmatched. The CDR3 runs to 19 residues. Produced via immunoSEQ multiplex PCR; TCRdb's table is partial and in-frame only. The repertoire holds 85,000 to 90,000 clones, around nine tenths seen once, with under 4% in the top ten. The source is an adult in good health. The source was peripheral blood, collected on day 0 of AZD1222 vaccination. The chain recombines TRBV11-2 with TRBJ2-1; 9 bases fit TRBD2. The chain's CDR3 is CASSSPGSAGLADYNEQFF. The DNA of the CDR3 is TGTGCCAGCAGCTCCCCGGGTAGCGCGGGACTAGCTGACTACAATGAGCAGTTCTTC.